This T cell receptor (beta chain) originates from a study of PD-1 blockade in classical Hodgkin lymphoma. Study results and caveats: No one has yet defined what causes the repertoire differences, which may be disease activity or prior therapy. Baseline diversity resembling that of newly diagnosed patients was seen in complete responders.

Clones were read by immunoSEQ multiplex PCR, and TCRdb kept only the in-frame ones, dropping some. The sample carries around 40,000 clones, around 80% recorded once. Each of the patients experienced relapse following autologous stem cell transplantation, and their brentuximab vedotin exposure differed. When best responses were assessed, they were complete response, partial response or progressive disease. In the case of this clone: The antigen remains undetermined.

V shed 0 bases and J shed 5 bases, with 13 bases lying between them. This CDR3 is built from 14 residues. Germline CDR1 GTSNPN, CDR2 SVGIG (reference sequence). The receptor was derived from a human donor with classical Hodgkin lymphoma. The specimen was peripheral blood mononuclear cells (PBMCs), collected at baseline. The chain links TRBV30 to TRBJ2-5, with D perhaps TRBD1 (6 bases). CDR3 protein: CAWSVYPGEETQYF. As DNA, the CDR3 is TGTGCCTGGAGTGTATACCCAGGGGAGGAGACCCAGTACTTC. The whole variable domain, filled in from reference TRBV30 and TRBJ2-5, reads SQTIHQWPATLVQPVGSPLSLECTVEGTSNPNLYWYRQAAGRGLQLLFYSVGIGQISSEVPQNLSASRPQDRQFILSSKKLLLSDSGFYLCAWSVYPGEETQYFGPGTRLLVL.